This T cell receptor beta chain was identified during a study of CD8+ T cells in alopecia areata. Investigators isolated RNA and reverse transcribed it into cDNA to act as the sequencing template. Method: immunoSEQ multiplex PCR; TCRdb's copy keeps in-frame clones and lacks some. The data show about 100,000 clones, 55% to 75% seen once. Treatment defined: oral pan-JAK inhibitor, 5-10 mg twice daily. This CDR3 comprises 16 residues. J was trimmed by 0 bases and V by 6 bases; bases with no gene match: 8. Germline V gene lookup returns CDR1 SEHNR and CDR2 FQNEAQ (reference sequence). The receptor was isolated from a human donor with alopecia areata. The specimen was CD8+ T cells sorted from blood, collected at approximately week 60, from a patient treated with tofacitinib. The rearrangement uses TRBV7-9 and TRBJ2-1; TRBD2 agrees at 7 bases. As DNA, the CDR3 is TGTGCCAGCAGATCCGGGGGGTCAAGCTCCTACAATGAGCAGTTCTTC. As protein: CASRSGGSSSYNEQFF.